Listed below are T cell receptor beta chains from one sample, sequenced in a study of Ad26.COV2.S vaccination and SARS-CoV-2 variants. Assay used: immunoSEQ multiplex PCR; TCRdb lists only in-frame clones, some missing. The table lists roughly 700,000 clones, 89% of them singletons. Sequences were derived from peripheral blood, sampled in a trial of Ad26.COV2.S vaccine versus placebo. The receptors shown here come from a person aged 18-60 years who received the Ad26.COV2.S COVID-19 vaccine or a placebo. Both conserved end residues are part of each CDR3. The order of the fields is J gene, D gene, clone size, CDR3 length, V gene, CDR3 protein, CDR3 DNA. D genes are given only for firm matches. Only some rows state a clone size, as once, few, many or a class for expanded clones.

j_call: TRBJ2-5; d_call: -; clone_size: -; cdr3_length: 13; v_call: TRBV12-3/TRBV12-4; cdr3_aa: CASSFGAKETQYF; cdr3_nt: TGTGCCAGCAGTTTCGGCGCGAAAGAGACCCAGTACTTC
j_call: TRBJ2-7; d_call: TRBD1; clone_size: -; cdr3_length: 15; v_call: TRBV5-6; cdr3_aa: CASSLRYRGAYEQYF; cdr3_nt: TGTGCCAGCAGCTTGCGCTACAGGGGGGCCTACGAGCAGTACTTC
j_call: TRBJ1-5; d_call: TRBD1; clone_size: -; cdr3_length: 16; v_call: TRBV19; cdr3_aa: CASQDRGRLGNQPQHF; cdr3_nt: TGTGCCAGCCAAGACAGGGGCAGGTTGGGCAATCAGCCCCAGCATTTT
j_call: TRBJ2-3; d_call: TRBD2; clone_size: -; cdr3_length: 13; v_call: TRBV11-2; cdr3_aa: CASSLDPSGGQYF; cdr3_nt: TGTGCCAGCAGCTTAGACCCCTCGGGGGGGCAGTATTTT
j_call: TRBJ1-2; d_call: TRBD1; clone_size: -; cdr3_length: 13; v_call: TRBV3-1/TRBV3-2; cdr3_aa: CASSQGQVYGYTF; cdr3_nt: TGTGCCAGCAGCCAGGGACAGGTCTATGGCTACACCTTC
j_call: TRBJ2-5; d_call: -; clone_size: -; cdr3_length: 11; v_call: TRBV30; cdr3_aa: CAWSLQETQYF; cdr3_nt: TGTGCCTGGAGTCTTCAGGAGACCCAGTACTTC
j_call: TRBJ2-2; d_call: -; clone_size: -; cdr3_length: 13; v_call: TRBV12-3/TRBV12-4; cdr3_aa: CASSGGTTGELFF; cdr3_nt: TGTGCCAGCAGTGGCGGGACCACCGGGGAGCTGTTTTTT
j_call: TRBJ2-3; d_call: TRBD2; clone_size: once; cdr3_length: 17; v_call: TRBV9; cdr3_aa: CASSVEVAGGSTDTQYF; cdr3_nt: TGTGCCAGCAGCGTAGAGGTAGCGGGGGGCAGCACAGATACGCAGTATTTT
j_call: TRBJ1-2; d_call: -; clone_size: -; cdr3_length: 15; v_call: TRBV21-1; cdr3_aa: CASSNRKGSGYGYTF; cdr3_nt: TGTGCCAGCAGCAATCGAAAGGGGTCAGGCTATGGCTACACCTTC
j_call: TRBJ2-7; d_call: -; clone_size: -; cdr3_length: 16; v_call: TRBV6-5; cdr3_aa: CASSYSLGRYSYEQYF; cdr3_nt: TGTGCCAGCAGTTACTCCCTAGGAAGGTATTCCTACGAGCAGTACTTC
j_call: TRBJ2-3; d_call: -; clone_size: -; cdr3_length: 18; v_call: TRBV4-3; cdr3_aa: CASSQEGVGGRFTDTQYF; cdr3_nt: TGCGCCAGCAGCCAAGAGGGGGTAGGAGGGAGATTTACAGATACGCAGTATTTT
j_call: TRBJ1-1; d_call: TRBD1; clone_size: -; cdr3_length: 13; v_call: TRBV5-1; cdr3_aa: CASSNAGTVEAFF; cdr3_nt: TGCGCCAGCAGCAACGCCGGGACAGTTGAAGCTTTCTTT
j_call: TRBJ1-1; d_call: TRBD1; clone_size: -; cdr3_length: 13; v_call: TRBV5-1; cdr3_aa: CASSYTGGTEAFF; cdr3_nt: TGCGCCAGCAGCTACACAGGGGGCACTGAAGCTTTCTTT
j_call: TRBJ2-7; d_call: TRBD1; clone_size: -; cdr3_length: 15; v_call: TRBV19; cdr3_aa: CASSVTGTASGEQYF; cdr3_nt: TGTGCCAGTAGTGTGACCGGGACAGCCTCGGGGGAGCAGTACTTC
j_call: TRBJ2-1; d_call: -; clone_size: -; cdr3_length: 15; v_call: TRBV4-1; cdr3_aa: CASSQVRTGNNEQFF; cdr3_nt: TGCGCCAGCAGCCAAGTACGAACAGGGAACAATGAGCAGTTCTTC
j_call: TRBJ2-7; d_call: TRBD2; clone_size: once; cdr3_length: 17; v_call: TRBV5-1; cdr3_aa: CASSPDDGTSGTYEQYF; cdr3_nt: TGCGCCAGCAGCCCCGATGATGGGACTAGCGGAACCTACGAGCAGTACTTC
j_call: TRBJ1-1; d_call: -; clone_size: -; cdr3_length: 13; v_call: TRBV6-5; cdr3_aa: CASREVLNTEAFF; cdr3_nt: TGTGCCTCCAGGGAGGTTTTGAACACTGAAGCTTTCTTT
j_call: TRBJ1-6; d_call: -; clone_size: -; cdr3_length: 15; v_call: TRBV10-3; cdr3_aa: CAISESTGINSPLHF; cdr3_nt: TGTGCCATCAGTGAGTCAACAGGGATTAATTCACCCCTCCACTTT
j_call: TRBJ1-5; d_call: -; clone_size: -; cdr3_length: 13; v_call: TRBV12-3/TRBV12-4; cdr3_aa: CASSRTQGRPQHF; cdr3_nt: TGTGCCAGCAGCCGAACCCAGGGGCGGCCCCAGCATTTT
j_call: TRBJ2-3; d_call: -; clone_size: -; cdr3_length: 12; v_call: TRBV6-5; cdr3_aa: CASSYSPDTQYF; cdr3_nt: TGTGCCAGCAGTTACTCGCCAGATACGCAGTATTTT
j_call: TRBJ1-1; d_call: -; clone_size: -; cdr3_length: 15; v_call: TRBV7-9; cdr3_aa: CATSLRGAMNTEAFF; cdr3_nt: TGTGCCACCTCGTTACGGGGCGCCATGAACACTGAAGCTTTCTTT
j_call: TRBJ2-5; d_call: -; clone_size: -; cdr3_length: 15; v_call: TRBV5-1; cdr3_aa: CASSEQAGPQETQYF; cdr3_nt: TGCGCCAGCAGCGAGCAGGCGGGGCCCCAAGAGACCCAGTACTTC
j_call: TRBJ1-2; d_call: TRBD1; clone_size: few; cdr3_length: 13; v_call: TRBV12-5; cdr3_aa: CASVRDRGHGYTF; cdr3_nt: TGTGCTAGTGTCCGGGACAGGGGCCATGGCTACACCTTC
j_call: TRBJ2-2; d_call: TRBD1; clone_size: -; cdr3_length: 13; v_call: TRBV5-1; cdr3_aa: CASSKGTDGELFF; cdr3_nt: TGCGCCAGCAGCAAAGGGACAGACGGGGAGCTGTTTTTT
j_call: TRBJ1-1; d_call: -; clone_size: once; cdr3_length: 14; v_call: TRBV5-1; cdr3_aa: CASSLVDIYTEAFF; cdr3_nt: TGCGCCAGCAGCTTGGTGGACATCTACACTGAAGCTTTCTTT
j_call: TRBJ2-2; d_call: -; clone_size: -; cdr3_length: 17; v_call: TRBV5-4; cdr3_aa: CASTQQRGGRNTGELFF; cdr3_nt: TGTGCCAGCACCCAACAAAGGGGGGGGCGGAACACCGGGGAGCTGTTTTTT
j_call: TRBJ1-2; d_call: -; clone_size: -; cdr3_length: 15; v_call: TRBV6-5; cdr3_aa: CASSRYWGPNYGYTF; cdr3_nt: TGTGCCAGCAGCCGTTATTGGGGTCCCAACTATGGCTACACCTTC
j_call: TRBJ1-4; d_call: -; clone_size: -; cdr3_length: 13; v_call: TRBV6-5; cdr3_aa: CASSYREREKLFF; cdr3_nt: TGTGCCAGCAGTTACCGGGAGCGTGAAAAACTGTTTTTT
j_call: TRBJ1-3; d_call: -; clone_size: -; cdr3_length: 16; v_call: TRBV6-2/TRBV6-3; cdr3_aa: CASSYSIGGPGNTIYF; cdr3_nt: TGTGCCAGCAGTTACTCGATTGGGGGCCCAGGAAACACCATATATTTT
j_call: TRBJ1-6; d_call: -; clone_size: -; cdr3_length: 14; v_call: TRBV30; cdr3_aa: CAWSKGQQNSPLHF; cdr3_nt: TGTGCCTGGAGTAAGGGACAACAAAATTCACCCCTCCACTTT
j_call: TRBJ2-5; d_call: TRBD1; clone_size: -; cdr3_length: 15; v_call: TRBV10-3; cdr3_aa: CASQDRVAGQETQYF; cdr3_nt: TGTGCCTCCCAAGACAGGGTTGCGGGCCAAGAGACCCAGTACTTC
j_call: TRBJ2-1; d_call: TRBD2; clone_size: -; cdr3_length: 12; v_call: TRBV29-1; cdr3_aa: CSAIAGVNEQFF; cdr3_nt: TGCAGCGCCATAGCGGGAGTCAATGAGCAGTTCTTC
j_call: TRBJ1-4; d_call: -; clone_size: -; cdr3_length: 14; v_call: TRBV3-1/TRBV3-2; cdr3_aa: CASTTRTRNEKLFF; cdr3_nt: TGTGCCAGCACCACACGAACCCGGAATGAAAAACTGTTTTTT
j_call: TRBJ1-1; d_call: -; clone_size: -; cdr3_length: 14; v_call: TRBV7-2; cdr3_aa: CASRFSGGYTEAFF; cdr3_nt: TGTGCCAGCAGATTCTCGGGGGGGTACACTGAAGCTTTCTTT
j_call: TRBJ2-2; d_call: -; clone_size: -; cdr3_length: 15; v_call: TRBV24-1; cdr3_aa: CATSDFPRYTGELFF; cdr3_nt: TGTGCCACCAGTGATTTCCCCAGATACACCGGGGAGCTGTTTTTT
j_call: TRBJ2-5; d_call: TRBD1; clone_size: -; cdr3_length: 17; v_call: TRBV5-4; cdr3_aa: CASSLPPTGGFEETQYF; cdr3_nt: TGTGCCAGCAGCTTGCCCCCGACAGGGGGCTTTGAGGAGACCCAGTACTTC
j_call: TRBJ1-5; d_call: -; clone_size: -; cdr3_length: 14; v_call: TRBV5-5; cdr3_aa: CASSLSRDHQPQHF; cdr3_nt: TGTGCCAGCAGCTTATCCAGGGATCATCAGCCCCAGCATTTT
j_call: TRBJ2-5; d_call: TRBD2; clone_size: -; cdr3_length: 14; v_call: TRBV27; cdr3_aa: CASSFSGGPETQYF; cdr3_nt: TGTGCCAGCAGTTTTAGCGGGGGGCCGGAGACCCAGTACTTC
j_call: TRBJ2-2; d_call: TRBD1; clone_size: -; cdr3_length: 16; v_call: TRBV9; cdr3_aa: CASSVVGQGGPGELFF; cdr3_nt: TGTGCCAGCAGCGTCGTAGGACAGGGGGGTCCCGGGGAGCTGTTTTTT
j_call: TRBJ1-1; d_call: -; clone_size: -; cdr3_length: 14; v_call: TRBV29-1; cdr3_aa: CSVEPRLGSTEAFF; cdr3_nt: TGCAGCGTTGAGCCCCGTTTAGGGAGCACTGAAGCTTTCTTT
j_call: TRBJ2-7; d_call: -; clone_size: once; cdr3_length: 14; v_call: TRBV6-6; cdr3_aa: CASSGGSSPYEQYF; cdr3_nt: TGTGCCAGCAGTGGCGGATCTTCTCCCTACGAGCAGTACTTC
j_call: TRBJ1-5; d_call: TRBD1; clone_size: -; cdr3_length: 14; v_call: TRBV27; cdr3_aa: CASSPDRANQPQHF; cdr3_nt: TGTGCCAGCAGCCCTGACAGGGCAAATCAGCCCCAGCATTTT
j_call: TRBJ2-1; d_call: -; clone_size: -; cdr3_length: 13; v_call: TRBV7-8; cdr3_aa: CASSSSPHNEQFF; cdr3_nt: TGTGCCAGCAGCTCCTCCCCCCACAATGAGCAGTTCTTC
j_call: TRBJ2-1; d_call: -; clone_size: -; cdr3_length: 16; v_call: TRBV24-1; cdr3_aa: CATSDLGGTNDNEQFF; cdr3_nt: TGTGCCACCAGTGATTTGGGCGGGACGAACGACAATGAGCAGTTCTTC
j_call: TRBJ2-5; d_call: -; clone_size: -; cdr3_length: 14; v_call: TRBV9; cdr3_aa: CASSVGVAQETQYF; cdr3_nt: TGTGCCAGCAGCGTAGGGGTAGCCCAAGAGACCCAGTACTTC
j_call: TRBJ2-1; d_call: -; clone_size: -; cdr3_length: 13; v_call: TRBV5-4; cdr3_aa: CASSLAGVDEQFF; cdr3_nt: TGTGCCAGCAGCTTGGCCGGCGTCGATGAGCAGTTCTTC
j_call: TRBJ2-2; d_call: TRBD1; clone_size: -; cdr3_length: 15; v_call: TRBV5-1; cdr3_aa: CASKGSDRETGELFF; cdr3_nt: TGCGCCAGCAAGGGCTCGGACAGGGAGACCGGGGAGCTGTTTTTT
j_call: TRBJ1-1; d_call: -; clone_size: -; cdr3_length: 15; v_call: TRBV18; cdr3_aa: CASSPREEMNTEAFF; cdr3_nt: TGTGCCAGCTCACCACGTGAGGAAATGAACACTGAAGCTTTCTTT
j_call: TRBJ1-4; d_call: TRBD1; clone_size: -; cdr3_length: 15; v_call: TRBV5-1; cdr3_aa: CASSLAQGRGEKLFF; cdr3_nt: TGCGCCAGCAGCTTGGCACAGGGGAGGGGTGAAAAACTGTTTTTT
j_call: TRBJ2-7; d_call: -; clone_size: few; cdr3_length: 16; v_call: TRBV18; cdr3_aa: CASSPALGPTSYEQYF; cdr3_nt: TGTGCCAGCTCACCCGCATTGGGACCCACCAGCTACGAGCAGTACTTC
j_call: TRBJ1-1; d_call: -; clone_size: -; cdr3_length: 13; v_call: TRBV12-3/TRBV12-4; cdr3_aa: CASSPTRNTEAFF; cdr3_nt: TGTGCCAGCAGTCCGACAAGGAACACTGAAGCTTTCTTT
j_call: TRBJ1-6; d_call: TRBD1; clone_size: -; cdr3_length: 15; v_call: TRBV9; cdr3_aa: CASSVTGVGNSPLHF; cdr3_nt: TGTGCCAGCAGCGTAACAGGGGTAGGTAATTCACCCCTCCACTTT
j_call: TRBJ1-5; d_call: -; clone_size: -; cdr3_length: 12; v_call: TRBV30; cdr3_aa: CAWSVGERTQHF; cdr3_nt: TGTGCCTGGAGTGTCGGCGAGAGGACCCAGCATTTT
j_call: TRBJ2-4; d_call: -; clone_size: -; cdr3_length: 14; v_call: TRBV7-2; cdr3_aa: CASSLAGGLDIQYF; cdr3_nt: TGTGCCAGCAGCTTAGCGGGCGGACTTGACATTCAGTACTTC
j_call: TRBJ1-4; d_call: TRBD1; clone_size: -; cdr3_length: 14; v_call: TRBV15; cdr3_aa: CATSKGTGDGKLFF; cdr3_nt: TGTGCCACCAGCAAGGGGACAGGGGATGGAAAACTGTTTTTT
j_call: TRBJ2-1; d_call: -; clone_size: -; cdr3_length: 12; v_call: TRBV29-1; cdr3_aa: CSVEEGYNEQFF; cdr3_nt: TGCAGCGTTGAAGAAGGGTATAATGAGCAGTTCTTC
j_call: TRBJ2-2; d_call: TRBD2; clone_size: -; cdr3_length: 18; v_call: TRBV5-4; cdr3_aa: CASSPARSSGGRSGELFF; cdr3_nt: TGTGCCAGCAGTCCAGCCCGCTCTAGCGGGGGGAGATCCGGGGAGCTGTTTTTT
j_call: TRBJ1-6; d_call: TRBD1; clone_size: -; cdr3_length: 17; v_call: TRBV19; cdr3_aa: CASSLMTGGDYNSPLHF; cdr3_nt: TGTGCCAGTAGTCTCATGACAGGGGGGGACTATAATTCACCCCTCCACTTT
j_call: TRBJ2-7; d_call: -; clone_size: few; cdr3_length: 15; v_call: TRBV5-4; cdr3_aa: CASSPTAPGAYEQYF; cdr3_nt: TGTGCCAGCAGCCCGACAGCGCCTGGGGCCTACGAGCAGTACTTC
j_call: TRBJ1-6; d_call: TRBD1; clone_size: few; cdr3_length: 15; v_call: TRBV7-9; cdr3_aa: CASSLDGQGSRPLHF; cdr3_nt: TGTGCCAGCAGCTTAGACGGACAGGGGAGTCGGCCCCTCCACTTT